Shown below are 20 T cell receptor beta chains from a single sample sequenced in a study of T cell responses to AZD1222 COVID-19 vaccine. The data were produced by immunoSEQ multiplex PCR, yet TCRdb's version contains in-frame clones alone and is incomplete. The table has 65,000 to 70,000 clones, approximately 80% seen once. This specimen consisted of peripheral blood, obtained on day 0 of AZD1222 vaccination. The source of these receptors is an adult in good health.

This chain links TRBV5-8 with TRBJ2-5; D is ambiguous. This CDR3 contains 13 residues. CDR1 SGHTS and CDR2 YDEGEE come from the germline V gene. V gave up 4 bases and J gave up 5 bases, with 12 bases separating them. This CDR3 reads CASSQQIAETQYF. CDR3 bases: TGTGCCAGCAGCCAACAGATAGCCGAGACCCAGTACTTC. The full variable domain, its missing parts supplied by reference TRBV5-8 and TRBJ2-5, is EAGVTQSPTHLIKTRGQQATLRCSPISGHTSVYWYQQALGLGLQFLLWYDEGEERNRGNFPPRFSGRQFPNYSSELNVNALELEDSALYLCASSQQIAETQYFGPGTRLLVL.

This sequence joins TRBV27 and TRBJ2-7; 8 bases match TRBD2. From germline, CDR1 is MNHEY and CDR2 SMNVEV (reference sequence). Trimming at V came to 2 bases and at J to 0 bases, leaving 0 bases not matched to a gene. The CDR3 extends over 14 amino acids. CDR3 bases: TGTGCCAGCAGTTTACGGGGGGGCTCCTACGAGCAGTACTTC. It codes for CASSLRGGSYEQYF.

The CDR3 DNA follows: TGTGCCAGCAGCCAAGAGGGGGGAACTGAAGCTTTCTTT. Amino acid sequence: CASSQEGGTEAFF. The rearrangement uses TRBV4-2 and TRBJ1-1; perhaps TRBD1 as D (5 bases). The ends were cut back, 0 bases at V and 5 bases at J, with 7 bases in the middle. Germline V gene data show CDR1 as LGHNA and CDR2 as YNFKEQ. The CDR3 is 13 amino acids.

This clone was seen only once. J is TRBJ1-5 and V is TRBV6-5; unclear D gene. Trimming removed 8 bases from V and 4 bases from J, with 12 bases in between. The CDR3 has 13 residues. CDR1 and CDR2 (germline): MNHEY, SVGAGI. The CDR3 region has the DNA TGTGCCAGCGCCTTGAGTGGGAATCAGCCCCAGCATTTT. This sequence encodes CASALSGNQPQHF.

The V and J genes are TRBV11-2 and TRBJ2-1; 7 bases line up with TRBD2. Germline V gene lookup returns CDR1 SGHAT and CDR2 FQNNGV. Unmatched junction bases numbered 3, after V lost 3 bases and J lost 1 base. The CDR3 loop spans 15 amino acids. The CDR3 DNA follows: TGTGCCAGCAGCTTGACCGGGGGGTCCTACAATGAGCAGTTCTTC. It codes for CASSLTGGSYNEQFF.

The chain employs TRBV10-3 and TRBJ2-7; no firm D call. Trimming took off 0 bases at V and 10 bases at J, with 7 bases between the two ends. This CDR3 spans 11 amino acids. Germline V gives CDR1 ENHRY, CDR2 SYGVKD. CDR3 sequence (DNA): TGTGCCATCAGTGAGTCGGGTAGCCAGTACTTC. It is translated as CAISESGSQYF.

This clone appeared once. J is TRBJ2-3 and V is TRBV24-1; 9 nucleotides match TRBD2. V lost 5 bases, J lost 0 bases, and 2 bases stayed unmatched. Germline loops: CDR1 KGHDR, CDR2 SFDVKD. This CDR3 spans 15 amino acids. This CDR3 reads CATSVGLASTDTQYF. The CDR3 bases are TGTGCCACCAGTGTGGGACTAGCAAGCACAGATACGCAGTATTTT.

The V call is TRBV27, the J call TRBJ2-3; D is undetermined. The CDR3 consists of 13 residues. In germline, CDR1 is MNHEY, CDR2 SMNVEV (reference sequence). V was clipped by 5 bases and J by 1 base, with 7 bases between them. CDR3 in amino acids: CASSPLGTDTQYF. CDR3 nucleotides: TGTGCCAGCAGTCCTCTAGGCACAGATACGCAGTATTTT.

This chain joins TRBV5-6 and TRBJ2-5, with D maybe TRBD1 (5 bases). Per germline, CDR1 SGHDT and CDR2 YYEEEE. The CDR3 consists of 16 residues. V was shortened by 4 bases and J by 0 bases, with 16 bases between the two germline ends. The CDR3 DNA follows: TGTGCCAGCAGCCCTCGGTTAGCAGGGTACCAAGAGACCCAGTACTTC. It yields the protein CASSPRLAGYQETQYF.

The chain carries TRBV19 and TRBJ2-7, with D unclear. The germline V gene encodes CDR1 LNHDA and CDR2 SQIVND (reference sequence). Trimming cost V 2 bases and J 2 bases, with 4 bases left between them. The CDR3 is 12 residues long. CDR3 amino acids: CASSIPPYEQYF. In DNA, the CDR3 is TGTGCCAGTAGTATACCCCCCTACGAGCAGTACTTC.

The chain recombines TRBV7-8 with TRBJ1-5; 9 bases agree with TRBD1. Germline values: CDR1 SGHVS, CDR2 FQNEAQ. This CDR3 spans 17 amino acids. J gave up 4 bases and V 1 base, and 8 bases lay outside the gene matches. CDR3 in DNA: TGTGCCAGCAGCTTAGAGAGGGGTGGACAGGGGAATCAGCCCCAGCATTTT. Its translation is CASSLERGGQGNQPQHF.

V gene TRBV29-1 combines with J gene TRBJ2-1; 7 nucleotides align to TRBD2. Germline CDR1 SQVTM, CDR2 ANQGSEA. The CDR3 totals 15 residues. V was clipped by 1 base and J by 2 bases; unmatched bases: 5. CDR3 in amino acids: CSVEGGAGAYNEQFF. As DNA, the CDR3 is TGCAGCGTTGAAGGCGGGGCGGGGGCCTACAATGAGCAGTTCTTC.

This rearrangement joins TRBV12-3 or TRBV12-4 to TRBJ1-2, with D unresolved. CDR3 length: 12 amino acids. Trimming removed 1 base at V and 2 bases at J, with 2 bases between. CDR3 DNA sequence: TGTGCCAGCAGTTTAGTCAACTATGGCTACACCTTC. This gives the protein CASSLVNYGYTF.

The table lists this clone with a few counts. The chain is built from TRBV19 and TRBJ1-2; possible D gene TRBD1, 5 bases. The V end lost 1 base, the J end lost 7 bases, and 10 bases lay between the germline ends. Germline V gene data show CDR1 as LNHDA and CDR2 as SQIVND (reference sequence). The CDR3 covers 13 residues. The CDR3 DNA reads TGTGCCAGTAGTATAGTAGGGGACTCTGGCTACACCTTC. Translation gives CASSIVGDSGYTF.

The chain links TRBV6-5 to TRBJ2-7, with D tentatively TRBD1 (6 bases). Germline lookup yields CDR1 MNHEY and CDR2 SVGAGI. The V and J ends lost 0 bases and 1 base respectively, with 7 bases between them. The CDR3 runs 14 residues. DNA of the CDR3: TGTGCCAGCAGTTACTCGGGGGCGTCCTACGAGCAGTACTTC. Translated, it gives CASSYSGASYEQYF.

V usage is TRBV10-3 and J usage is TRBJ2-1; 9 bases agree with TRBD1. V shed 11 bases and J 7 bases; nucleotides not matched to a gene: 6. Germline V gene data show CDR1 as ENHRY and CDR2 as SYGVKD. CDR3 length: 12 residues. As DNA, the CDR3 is TGTGCCCTCTGGACAGGGGAAAATGAGCAGTTCTTC. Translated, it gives CALWTGENEQFF.

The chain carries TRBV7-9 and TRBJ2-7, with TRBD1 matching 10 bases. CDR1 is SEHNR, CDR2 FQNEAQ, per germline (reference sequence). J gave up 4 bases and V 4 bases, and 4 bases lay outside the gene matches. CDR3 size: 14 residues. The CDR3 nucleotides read TGTGCCAGCAGCTCCGGGACAGGGGCATACGAGCAGTACTTC. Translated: CASSSGTGAYEQYF.

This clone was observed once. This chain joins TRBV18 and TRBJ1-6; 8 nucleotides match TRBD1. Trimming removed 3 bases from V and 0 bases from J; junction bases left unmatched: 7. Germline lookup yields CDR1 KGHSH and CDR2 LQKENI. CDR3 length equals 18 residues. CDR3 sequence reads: CASSPFGQGPSYNSPLHF. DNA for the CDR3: TGTGCCAGCTCACCCTTCGGACAGGGCCCCTCCTATAATTCACCCCTCCACTTT.

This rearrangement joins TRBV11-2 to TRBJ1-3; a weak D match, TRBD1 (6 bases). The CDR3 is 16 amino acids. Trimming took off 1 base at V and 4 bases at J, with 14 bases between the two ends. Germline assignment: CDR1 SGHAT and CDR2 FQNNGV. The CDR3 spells CASSLGATGSGNTIYF. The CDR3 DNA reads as TGTGCCAGCAGCTTAGGTGCCACAGGGTCCGGAAACACCATATATTTT.

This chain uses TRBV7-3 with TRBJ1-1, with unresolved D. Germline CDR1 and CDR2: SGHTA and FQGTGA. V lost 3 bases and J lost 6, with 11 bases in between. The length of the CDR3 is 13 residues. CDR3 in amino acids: CASSFTQLAEAFF. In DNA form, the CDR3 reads TGTGCCAGCAGCTTCACGCAATTAGCTGAAGCTTTCTTT. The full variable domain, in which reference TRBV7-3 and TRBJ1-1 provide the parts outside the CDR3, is GAGVSQTPSNKVTEKGKYVELRCDPISGHTALYWYRQSLGQGPEFLIYFQGTGAADDSGLPNDRFFAVRPEGSVSTLKIQRTERGDSAVYLCASSFTQLAEAFFGQGTRLTVV.